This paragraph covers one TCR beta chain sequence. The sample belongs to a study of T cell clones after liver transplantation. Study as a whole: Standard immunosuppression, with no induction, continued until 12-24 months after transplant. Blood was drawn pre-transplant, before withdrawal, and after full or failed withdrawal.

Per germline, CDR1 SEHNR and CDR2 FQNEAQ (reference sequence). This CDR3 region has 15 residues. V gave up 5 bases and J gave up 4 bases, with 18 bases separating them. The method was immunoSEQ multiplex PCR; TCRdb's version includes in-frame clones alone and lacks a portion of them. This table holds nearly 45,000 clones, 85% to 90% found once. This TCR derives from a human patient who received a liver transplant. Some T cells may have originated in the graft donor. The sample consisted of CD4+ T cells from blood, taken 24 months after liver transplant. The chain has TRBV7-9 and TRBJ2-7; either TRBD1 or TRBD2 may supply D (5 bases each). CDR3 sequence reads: CASSLRDGPSYEQYF. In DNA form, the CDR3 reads TGTGCCAGCAGCCTCCGGGACGGACCGTCTTACGAGCAGTACTTC.